This T cell receptor beta chain was captured by sequencing in a study of T cell responses to AZD1222 COVID-19 vaccine. Study outcomes and limitations: Regions left unmutated in variants are reportedly the target of nearly half of spike-specific TCRs.

The CDR3 is 12 residues long. CDR1 and CDR2 (germline): SEHNR, FQNEAQ (reference sequence). Trimming took off 3 bases at V and 7 bases at J, with 7 bases between the two ends. Method: immunoSEQ multiplex PCR; TCRdb's copy keeps in-frame clones and lacks some. Of about 83,000 clones in the sample, about 91% are singletons; the top ten hold around 28%. Points on this clone: Its cognate antigen is unknown.

The TCR originated in an adult who received the AZD1222 COVID-19 vaccine. Sample: peripheral blood, taken 28 days after the second AZD1222 dose. The V and J genes are TRBV7-9 and TRBJ2-1, with D hard to call. The CDR3 sequence is CASSLGLNEQFF. CDR3 coding DNA: TGTGCCAGCAGCTTGGGGTTGAATGAGCAGTTCTTC.